The clone carrying this TCR beta chain turned up a few times. Its antigen is not identified. The source of the sample is a study of identical twins. The donor group consisted entirely of healthy Caucasians. The CDR3 spans 14 residues. Germline assignment: CDR1 SGHDN and CDR2 FVKESK. V was clipped by 2 bases and J by 7 bases; unmatched bases: 4. TCRdb re-analysed the 5' RACE reads in MiXCR, keeping a single row per CDR3 protein. Of fewer than 350,000 distinct CDR3 sequences listed, more than 6.5% are singletons. Study conclusions and caveats: The study drew conclusions from cross-sectional statistical analysis, not from following the same donors.

These records were also assigned to another study, of yellow fever vaccine responses in identical twins.

The rearrangement uses TRBV14 and TRBJ1-4, with 7 positions matching TRBD1. This TCR came from a woman between 18 and 29 years old in good health. Input material: memory (CD45RO+) T cells sorted from blood. CDR3 loop: CASSQTGAFEKLFF. CDR3 bases: TGTGCCAGCAGCCAAACAGGGGCCTTTGAAAAACTGTTTTTT.